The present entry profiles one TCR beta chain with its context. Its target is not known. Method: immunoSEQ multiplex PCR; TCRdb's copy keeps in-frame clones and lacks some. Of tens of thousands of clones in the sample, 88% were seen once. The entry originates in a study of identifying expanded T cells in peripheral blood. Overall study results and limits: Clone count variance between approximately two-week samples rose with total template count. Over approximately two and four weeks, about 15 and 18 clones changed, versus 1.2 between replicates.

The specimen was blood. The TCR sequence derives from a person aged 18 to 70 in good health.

CDR3 sequence reads: CASRTTGEGTEAFF. As DNA, the CDR3 is TGTGCCAGCAGGACCACAGGGGAAGGAACTGAAGCTTTCTTT. The chain joins TRBV25-1 to TRBJ1-1, with 7 bases that match TRBD1. Germline trimming cut 6 bases from V and 5 bases from J; bases unmatched to any gene: 9. CDR1 is MGHDK and CDR2 is SYGVNS in the germline V gene. This CDR3 is built from 14 residues.